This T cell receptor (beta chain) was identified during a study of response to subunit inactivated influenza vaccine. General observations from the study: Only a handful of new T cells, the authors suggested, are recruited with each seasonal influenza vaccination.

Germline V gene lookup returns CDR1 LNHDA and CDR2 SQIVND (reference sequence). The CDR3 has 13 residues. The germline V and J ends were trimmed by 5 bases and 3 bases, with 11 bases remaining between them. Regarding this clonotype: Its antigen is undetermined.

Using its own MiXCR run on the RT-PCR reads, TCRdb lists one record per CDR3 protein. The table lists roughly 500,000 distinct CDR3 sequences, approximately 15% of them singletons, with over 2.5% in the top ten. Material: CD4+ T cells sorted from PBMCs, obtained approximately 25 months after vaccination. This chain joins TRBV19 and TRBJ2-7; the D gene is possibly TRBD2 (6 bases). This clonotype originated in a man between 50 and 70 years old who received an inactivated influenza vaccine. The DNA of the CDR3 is TGTGCCAGTAGTGACCTGGAGGGCTACGAGCAGTACTTC. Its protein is CASSDLEGYEQYF. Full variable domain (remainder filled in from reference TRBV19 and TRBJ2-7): DGGITQSPKYLFRKEGQNVTLSCEQNLNHDAMYWYRQDPGQGLRLIYYSQIVNDFQKGDIAEGYSVSREKKESFPLTVTSAQKNPTAFYLCASSDLEGYEQYFGPGTRLTVT.